This T cell receptor beta chain appears in the sequencing data of a study of CD8 T cells in ankylosing spondylitis (dated by TCRdb to 2017 to 2019). As for the study more broadly: The study set out to find disease-linked TCR variants by profiling T cell receptor beta repertoires in ankylosing spondylitis patients and healthy donors. The whole study cohort included over 85 healthy donors and over 20 ankylosing spondylitis patients. Samples of peripheral blood were taken, and for ankylosing spondylitis patients, synovial fluid was collected as well. General findings and caveats noted by the study authors: Some TCR beta motif variants had previously been reported in synovial fluid and blood of reactive arthritis patients, which suggested common disease-initiation mechanisms. The disease-linked clones showed a CD8+ phenotype and occurred at relatively low frequencies in peripheral blood. Blood from ankylosing spondylitis patients appeared to be characterized by a TCR beta motif made up of seven or eight highly homologous amino acid variants. Significant enrichment of the disease-linked clones was reported in matched synovial fluid samples from ankylosing spondylitis patients.

The germline V gene yields SGHRS for CDR1 and YFSETQ for CDR2. A distance of 16 bases separates the germline ends of V and J, which lose 0 bases and 6 bases respectively. The CDR3 covers 16 residues, taking in both the cysteine and the phenylalanine. Only CDR3 DNA remains: 48 bases, in frame from the first base. This clonotype showed up many times. Its antigen target is currently unknown. No base quality information exists; no much larger clone differs at one position. Sequencer: Illumina HiSeq 2500. TCR beta libraries were prepared by quantitative 5'-RACE with molecular barcodes. For the original study's pipeline: A new computational method based on a probabilistic model of VDJ rearrangement was used to identify disease-linked TCR variants. TCRdb trimmed the raw reads at Q25, called clones with MiXCR and kept productive beta chains. Every CDR3 protein is listed once, alongside the most common genes and DNA of its rows. TCRdb's processing, not the authors' own work, is the source of the V and J calls. The sample table holds 150,000 or so distinct CDR3 sequences, of which 11% were seen once. The ten largest clonotypes hold under 35% of the sample.

The sequence was obtained from a male donor with ankylosing spondylitis or in good health (not recorded which). This sequence uses TRBV5-1 and TRBJ2-1, with no confidently assigned D gene. Sample: blood, either unsorted or a sorted T cell fraction (not recorded which). The encoded CDR3 is CASSLEPPFDVNEQFF. At the DNA level, the sequence is TGCGCCAGCAGCTTGGAACCCCCTTTTGATGTCAATGAGCAGTTCTTC. Outside the CDR3, residues come from the reference TRBV5-1 and TRBJ2-1 proteins, so the full variable domain is: KAGVTQTPRYLIKTRGQQVTLSCSPISGHRSVSWYQQTPGQGLQFLFEYFSETQRNKGNFPGRFSGRQFSNSRSEMNVSTLELGDSALYLCASSLEPPFDVNEQFFGPGTRLTVL.